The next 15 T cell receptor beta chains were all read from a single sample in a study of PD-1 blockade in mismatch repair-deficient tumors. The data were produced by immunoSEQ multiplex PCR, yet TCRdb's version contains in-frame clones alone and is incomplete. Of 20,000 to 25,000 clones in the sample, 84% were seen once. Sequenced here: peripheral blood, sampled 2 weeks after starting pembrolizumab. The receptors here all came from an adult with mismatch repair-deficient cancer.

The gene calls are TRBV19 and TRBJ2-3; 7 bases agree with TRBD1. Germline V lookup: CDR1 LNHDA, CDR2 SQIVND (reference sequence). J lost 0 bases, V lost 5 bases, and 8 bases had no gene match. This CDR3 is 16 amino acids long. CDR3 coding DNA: TGTGCCAGTAGTCCCCGACAGGGCTCTAGCACAGATACGCAGTATTTT. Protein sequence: CASSPRQGSSTDTQYF. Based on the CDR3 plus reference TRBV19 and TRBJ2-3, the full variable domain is DGGITQSPKYLFRKEGQNVTLSCEQNLNHDAMYWYRQDPGQGLRLIYYSQIVNDFQKGDIAEGYSVSREKKESFPLTVTSAQKNPTAFYLCASSPRQGSSTDTQYFGPGTRLTVL.

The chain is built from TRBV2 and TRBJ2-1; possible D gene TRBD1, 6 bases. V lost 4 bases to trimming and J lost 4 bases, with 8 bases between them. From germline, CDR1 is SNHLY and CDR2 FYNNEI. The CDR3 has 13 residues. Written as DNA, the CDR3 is TGTGCCAGCAGTGGGACAGAATACAATGAGCAGTTCTTC. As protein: CASSGTEYNEQFF.

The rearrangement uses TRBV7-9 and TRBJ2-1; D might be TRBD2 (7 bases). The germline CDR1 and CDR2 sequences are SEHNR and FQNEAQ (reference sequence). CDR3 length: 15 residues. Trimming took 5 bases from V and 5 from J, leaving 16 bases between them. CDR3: CASSDLGGGNNEQFF. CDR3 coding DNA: TGTGCCAGCAGCGACCTAGGGGGGGGAAACAATGAGCAGTTCTTC.

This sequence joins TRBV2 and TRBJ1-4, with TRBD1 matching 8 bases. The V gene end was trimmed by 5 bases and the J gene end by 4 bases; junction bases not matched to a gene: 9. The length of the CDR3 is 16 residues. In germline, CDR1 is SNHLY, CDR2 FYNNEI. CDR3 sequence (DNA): TGTGCCAGCAGTAGACAGGGGCCCAATAATAATGAAAAACTGTTTTTT. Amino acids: CASSRQGPNNNEKLFF.

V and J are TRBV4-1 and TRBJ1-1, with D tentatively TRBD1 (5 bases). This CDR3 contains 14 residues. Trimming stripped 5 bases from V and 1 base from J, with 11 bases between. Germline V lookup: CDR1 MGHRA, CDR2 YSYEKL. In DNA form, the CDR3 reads TGCGCCAGCAGCACGGACACGAAGAACACTGAAGCTTTCTTT. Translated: CASSTDTKNTEAFF.

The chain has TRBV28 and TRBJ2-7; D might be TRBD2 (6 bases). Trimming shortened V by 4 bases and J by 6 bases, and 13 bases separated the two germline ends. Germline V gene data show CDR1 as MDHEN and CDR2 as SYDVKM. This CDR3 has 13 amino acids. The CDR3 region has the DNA TGTGCCAGCAGTTGGAGGGCTCACCTCGAGCAGTACTTC. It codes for CASSWRAHLEQYF.

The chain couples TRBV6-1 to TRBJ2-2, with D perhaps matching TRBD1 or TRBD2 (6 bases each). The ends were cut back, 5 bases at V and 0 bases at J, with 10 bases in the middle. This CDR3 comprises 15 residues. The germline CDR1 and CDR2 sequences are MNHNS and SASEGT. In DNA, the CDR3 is TGTGCCAGCAGTCCACGGGGGCCGAACACCGGGGAGCTGTTTTTT. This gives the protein CASSPRGPNTGELFF.

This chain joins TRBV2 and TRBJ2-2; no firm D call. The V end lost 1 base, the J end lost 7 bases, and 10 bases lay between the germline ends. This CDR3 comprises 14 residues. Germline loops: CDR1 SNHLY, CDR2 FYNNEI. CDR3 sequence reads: CASSEGLIRGELFF. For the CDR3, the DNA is TGTGCCAGCAGTGAAGGCCTGATTCGCGGGGAGCTGTTTTTT.

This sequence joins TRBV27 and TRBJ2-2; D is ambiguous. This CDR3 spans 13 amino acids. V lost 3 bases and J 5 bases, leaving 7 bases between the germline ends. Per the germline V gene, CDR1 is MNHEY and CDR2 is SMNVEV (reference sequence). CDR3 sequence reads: CASSFGKTGELFF. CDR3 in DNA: TGTGCCAGCAGTTTCGGAAAGACCGGGGAGCTGTTTTTT.

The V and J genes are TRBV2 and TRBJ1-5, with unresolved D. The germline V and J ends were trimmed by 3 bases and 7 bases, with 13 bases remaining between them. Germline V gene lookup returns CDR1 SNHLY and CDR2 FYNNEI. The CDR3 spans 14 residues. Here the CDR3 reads CASSEATVIQPQHF. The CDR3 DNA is TGTGCCAGCAGTGAGGCCACTGTAATACAGCCCCAGCATTTT.

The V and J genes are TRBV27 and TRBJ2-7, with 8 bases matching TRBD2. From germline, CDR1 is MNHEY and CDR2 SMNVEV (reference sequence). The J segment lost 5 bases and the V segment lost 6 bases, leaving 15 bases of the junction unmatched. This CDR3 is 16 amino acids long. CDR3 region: CASSPMVAGWGDEQYF. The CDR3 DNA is TGTGCCAGCAGCCCCATGGTAGCGGGATGGGGGGACGAGCAGTACTTC.

The CDR3 is CASSFPGTSGSTDTQYF. The DNA of the CDR3 is TGTGCCAGCAGCTTCCCCGGGACTAGCGGTAGCACAGATACGCAGTATTTT. The chain employs TRBV11-2 and TRBJ2-3, with 11 bases fitting TRBD2. V lost 3 bases and J lost 0; bases outside the gene matches: 5. The CDR3 totals 17 residues. The germline gives CDR1 SGHAT, CDR2 FQNNGV.

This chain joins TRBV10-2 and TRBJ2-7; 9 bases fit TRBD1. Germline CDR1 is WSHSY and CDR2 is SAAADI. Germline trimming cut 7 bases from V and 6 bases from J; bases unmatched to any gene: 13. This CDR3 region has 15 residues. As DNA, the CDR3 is TGCGCCAGCAATGGGGGGACAGGGAAAAAAACCGAGCAGTACTTC. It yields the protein CASNGGTGKKTEQYF.

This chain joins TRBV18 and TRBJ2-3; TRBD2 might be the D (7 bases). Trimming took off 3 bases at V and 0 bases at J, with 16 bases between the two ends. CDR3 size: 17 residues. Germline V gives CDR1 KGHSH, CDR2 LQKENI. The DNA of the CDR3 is TGTGCCAGCTCACCCCTAGGGGGGGCCTCCAGCACAGATACGCAGTATTTT. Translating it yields CASSPLGGASSTDTQYF.

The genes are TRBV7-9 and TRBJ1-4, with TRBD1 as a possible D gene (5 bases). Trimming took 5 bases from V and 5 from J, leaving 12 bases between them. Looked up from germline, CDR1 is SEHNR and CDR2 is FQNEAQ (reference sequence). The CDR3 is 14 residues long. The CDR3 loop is CASSSDGGNEKLFF. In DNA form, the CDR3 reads TGTGCCAGCAGCAGTGACGGGGGAAATGAAAAACTGTTTTTT. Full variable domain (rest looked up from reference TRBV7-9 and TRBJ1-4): DTGVSQNPRHKITKRGQNVTFRCDPISEHNRLYWYRQTLGQGPEFLTYFQNEAQLEKSRLLSDRFSAERPKGSFSTLEIQRTEQGDSAMYLCASSSDGGNEKLFFGSGTQLSVL.